This T cell receptor (beta chain) was sequenced for a study of T cells in Graves' hyperthyroidism and ophthalmopathy. Study-level points and caveats: Appearing also in blood were most of the thyroid clonotypes expanded above 0.001.

The CDR3 regions of TCR beta were amplified from RNA transcripts. The HTBI set primed first-round TCR CDR3 RT-PCR. TCRdb re-called the multiplex PCR reads with MiXCR, one entry per CDR3 protein. This table holds 660,000 or so distinct CDR3 sequences, around 20% found once. The germline V gene has CDR1 MNHEY and CDR2 SMNVEV (reference sequence). The CDR3 is 14 amino acids. V was shortened by 2 bases and J by 4 bases, with 10 bases between the two germline ends. This clonotype came up a few times. The antigen is not known. The J gene is TRBJ2-3, the V gene TRBV27; tentatively, D is TRBD2 (6 bases). This clonotype originated in a man younger than 45 with Graves' ophthalmopathy. The specimen was blood. CDR3 residues: CASSLVRLADTQYF. In DNA, the CDR3 is TGTGCCAGCAGTTTAGTTCGACTAGCAGATACGCAGTATTTT.